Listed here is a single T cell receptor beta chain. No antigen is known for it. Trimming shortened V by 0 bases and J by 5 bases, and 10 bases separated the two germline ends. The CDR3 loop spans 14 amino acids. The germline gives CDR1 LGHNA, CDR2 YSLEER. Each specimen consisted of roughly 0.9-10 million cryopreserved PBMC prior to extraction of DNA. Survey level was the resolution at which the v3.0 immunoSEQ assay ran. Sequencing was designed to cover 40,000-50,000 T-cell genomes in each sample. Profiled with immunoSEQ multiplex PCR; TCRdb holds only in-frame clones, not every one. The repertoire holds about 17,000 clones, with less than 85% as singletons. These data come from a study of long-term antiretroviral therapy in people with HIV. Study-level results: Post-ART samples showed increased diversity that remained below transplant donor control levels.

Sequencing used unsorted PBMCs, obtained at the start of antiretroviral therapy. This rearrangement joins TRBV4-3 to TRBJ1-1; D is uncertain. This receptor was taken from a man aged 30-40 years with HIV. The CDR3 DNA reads TGCGCCAGCAGCCAAGATTCGGAGGTGACTGAAGCTTTCTTT. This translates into CASSQDSEVTEAFF.